These 18 T cell receptor beta chains were all obtained from the same sample, sequenced in a study of cytomegalovirus exposure and HLA in healthy donors. The PCR used 60 Vbeta and 13 Jbeta primers. Clones were read by immunoSEQ multiplex PCR, and TCRdb kept only the in-frame ones, dropping some. Among under 130,000 clones listed, under 80% were seen once. The sample was PBMCs. The source of these receptors is a woman aged 40 to 50 in good health and CMV-seropositive.

Only one count was recorded for this clone. At the DNA level, this CDR3 is encoded by other sequences in the same sample as well. J is TRBJ2-7 and V is TRBV7-9; TRBD1 is a possible D gene (6 bases). The CDR3 totals 17 residues. Germline V gene sequence: CDR1 SEHNR, CDR2 FQNEAQ (reference sequence). Trimming took off 1 base at V and 1 base at J, with 17 bases between the two ends. CDR3 in amino acids: CASSLELNRDLSYEQYF. The CDR3 DNA sequence: TGTGCCAGCAGCTTAGAATTAAACAGGGACCTATCCTACGAGCAGTACTTC.

This rearrangement joins TRBV4-1 to TRBJ2-7; 9 nucleotides line up with TRBD1. The CDR3 is 16 residues long. Germline CDR1 MGHRA, CDR2 YSYEKL. V was pared by 3 bases and J by 2 bases, with 8 bases of the junction left unmatched. CDR3 nucleotide sequence: TGCGCCAGCAGCCACTCGCCCGGGACAGGGACCTACGAGCAGTACTTC. This gives the protein CASSHSPGTGTYEQYF.

This clone appeared a few times. The chain uses TRBV7-9 and TRBJ2-5; 9 bases are a match to TRBD1. V lost 6 bases, J lost 5 bases, and 7 bases stayed unmatched. The CDR3 consists of 14 residues. In germline, CDR1 is SEHNR, CDR2 FQNEAQ (reference sequence). The CDR3 reads CASSFTGGGETQYF. CDR3 sequence (DNA): TGTGCCAGCAGTTTCACAGGGGGCGGGGAGACCCAGTACTTC. The variable domain in full, with the rest retrieved from reference TRBV7-9 and TRBJ2-5, is DTGVSQNPRHKITKRGQNVTFRCDPISEHNRLYWYRQTLGQGPEFLTYFQNEAQLEKSRLLSDRFSAERPKGSFSTLEIQRTEQGDSAMYLCASSFTGGGETQYFGPGTRLLVL.

V and J are TRBV6-5 and TRBJ1-2; maybe TRBD1 (6 bases). Germline V CDR1 and CDR2: MNHEY, SVGAGI. Trimming took off 6 bases at V and 6 bases at J, with 14 bases between the two ends. CDR3 length: 13 amino acids. The CDR3 DNA reads TGTGCCAGCAGCCCGACAGGTCCTAATGGCTACACCTTC. Residues: CASSPTGPNGYTF.

This chain uses TRBV4-3 with TRBJ1-2, with 7 positions matching TRBD1. V was clipped by 0 bases and J by 8 bases; unmatched bases: 18. Germline V CDR1 and CDR2: LGHNA, YSLEER. This CDR3 is 18 amino acids long. The CDR3 sequence: CASSQDRYLGTDRRGYTF. The DNA for the CDR3 is TGCGCCAGCAGCCAAGATAGGTACTTAGGGACAGACCGACGGGGCTACACCTTC.

The J gene is TRBJ1-5, the V gene TRBV28; 11 nucleotides agree with TRBD1. J lost 3 bases, V lost 8 bases, and 3 bases had no gene match. The CDR3 totals 14 residues. CDR1 and CDR2 from the germline V gene are MDHEN and SYDVKM. This chain's CDR3 is CASGQGAYNQPQHF. CDR3 bases: TGTGCCAGCGGACAGGGGGCGTACAATCAGCCCCAGCATTTT.

This chain uses TRBV7-2 with TRBJ2-7; 8 bases match TRBD1. Germline V gene lookup returns CDR1 SGHTA and CDR2 FQGNSA. CDR3 length: 12 amino acids. With V trimmed by 4 bases and J by 10 bases, 6 bases remained unmatched. In DNA, the CDR3 is TGTGCCAGCAGCTCCACGGACAGGGTCCAGTACTTC. Translation gives CASSSTDRVQYF. Together with reference TRBV7-2 and TRBJ2-7, the CDR3 gives the full variable domain: GAGVSQSPSNKVTEKGKDVELRCDPISGHTALYWYRQSLGQGLEFLIYFQGNSAPDKSGLPSDRFSAERTGGSVSTLTIQRTQQEDSAVYLCASSSTDRVQYFGPGTRLTVT.

The chain has TRBV6-1 and TRBJ2-7; 9 bases line up with TRBD1. The ends lost 5 bases at V and 3 bases at J; junction bases unmatched: 5. CDR1 is MNHNS and CDR2 is SASEGT in the germline V gene. The length of the CDR3 is 14 residues. CDR3 coding DNA: TGTGCCAGCAGTCGACAGGGGGAATACTACGAGCAGTACTTC. The encoded protein is CASSRQGEYYEQYF.

The rearrangement links TRBV2 to TRBJ1-2; 11 nucleotides line up with TRBD1. The ends lost 5 bases at V and 4 bases at J; junction bases unmatched: 9. This CDR3 has 16 amino acids. From germline, CDR1 is SNHLY and CDR2 FYNNEI. The CDR3 region has the DNA TGTGCCAGCAGTTCCCGGACAGGGGGCCTCGTCTATGGCTACACCTTC. It specifies CASSSRTGGLVYGYTF.

By its share, this clone is large. The DNA of the CDR3 is TGTGCCAGCAGTTTCGTCTACCTAGATACGCAGTATTTT. This translates into CASSFVYLDTQYF. The chain combines TRBV28 with TRBJ2-3; D unclear. V lost 3 bases, J lost 5 bases, and 9 bases lay in between. Germline CDR1 MDHEN, CDR2 SYDVKM. The CDR3 is made up of 13 amino acids.

This clone was detected only once. The chain is built from TRBV9 and TRBJ2-3, with 7 positions matching TRBD2. With V trimmed by 2 bases and J by 2 bases, 11 bases remained unmatched. The length of the CDR3 is 17 residues. From germline, CDR1 is SGDLS and CDR2 YYNGEE. CDR3 DNA sequence: TGTGCCAGCAGCGTCCTTGCGGGGAGGGCCTCCACAGATACGCAGTATTTT. Its protein is CASSVLAGRASTDTQYF.

The chain couples TRBV9 to TRBJ1-6; D is perhaps TRBD1 (6 bases). CDR3 length: 15 residues. Between the trimmed V and J ends, which lost 0 bases and 6 bases, there was a span of 10 bases. Germline loops: CDR1 SGDLS, CDR2 YYNGEE. The CDR3 sequence: CASSVGRGGNSPLHF. Written as DNA, the CDR3 is TGTGCCAGCAGCGTAGGTAGGGGGGGTAATTCACCCCTCCACTTT.

The chain combines TRBV15 with TRBJ2-5; TRBD2 aligns across 8 bases. CDR3 length equals 15 residues. Germline V lookup: CDR1 LNHNV, CDR2 YYDKDF (reference sequence). V lost 1 base, J lost 9 bases, and 10 bases stayed unmatched. The CDR3 is CATSRAVKTGGAQYF. The CDR3, as DNA: TGTGCCACCAGCAGAGCGGTCAAGACCGGGGGGGCCCAGTACTTC.

This clone was seen more than once but under ten times. The CDR3 reads CASSWGGTLLQQYF. As DNA, the CDR3 is TGTGCCAGCAGTTGGGGAGGCACCCTACTCCAGCAGTACTTC. The gene calls are TRBV28 and TRBJ2-7; weak D call: TRBD2 (6 bases). The length of the CDR3 is 14 residues. Germline-derived CDR1 and CDR2 are MDHEN and SYDVKM. Trimming cost V 4 bases and J 8 bases, with 18 bases left between them.

V gene TRBV25-1 combines with J gene TRBJ2-1; weak D call: TRBD1 (5 bases). Trimming left V 4 bases short and J 4 bases short, with 11 bases between. The length of the CDR3 is 14 residues. CDR1 MGHDK and CDR2 SYGVNS come from the germline V gene. CDR3: CASSAWTTYNEQFF. The CDR3 DNA is TGTGCCAGCAGTGCCTGGACAACATACAATGAGCAGTTCTTC.

This clone was observed once. The chain employs TRBV7-3 and TRBJ2-1; 8 bases fit TRBD2. The junction had 8 bases not matched to a gene; V was cut back by 3 bases and J by 10 bases. Germline CDR1 and CDR2: SGHTA and FQGTGA. This CDR3 comprises 14 residues. The CDR3 region has the DNA TGTGCCAGCAGCTTTGGTGTTAGCGGGACGGAGCAGTTCTTC. Translating it yields CASSFGVSGTEQFF.

This clone has just a few counts. The chain carries TRBV27 and TRBJ2-1, with 9 positions matching TRBD2. The CDR3 length is 21 residues. V shed 3 bases and J 0 bases; nucleotides not matched to a gene: 18. CDR1 MNHEY and CDR2 SMNVEV come from the germline V gene (reference sequence). The CDR3 DNA sequence: TGTGCCAGCAGTTTTGAAGGGTTCGGGCGGGAGGGCCCCAGCTCCTACAATGAGCAGTTCTTC. Encoded protein: CASSFEGFGREGPSSYNEQFF.

Details on this clone: Germline and junction disagree at one end, which may indicate a read error. The rearrangement joins TRBV10-3 to TRBJ2-5; D gene unclear. The CDR3 has 12 amino acids. From germline, CDR1 is ENHRY and CDR2 SYGVKD. In DNA form, the CDR3 reads TGTGCGGCCAAGTCGGGTGGAGAGGCCCAGTACTTC. It yields the protein CAAKSGGEAQYF.